The 9 T cell receptor beta chains below come from one sample, sequenced in a study of blood T cell repertoires in COVID-19. Sequenced by immunoSEQ multiplex PCR; TCRdb stores in-frame clones only, minus some. The data hold approximately 210,000 clones, with about 91% observed a single time. The sequencing input was peripheral blood. The source is a woman aged 40-49 years with acute or convalescent COVID-19.

The sample holds one count of this clone. The chain combines TRBV29-1 with TRBJ2-2, with 11 bases matching TRBD2. V gave up 2 bases and J gave up 8 bases; unmatched junction bases: 4. This CDR3 spans 14 amino acids. The germline gives CDR1 SQVTM, CDR2 ANQGSEA. CDR3 protein: CSVELAGGPGELFF. The DNA for the CDR3 is TGCAGCGTTGAACTAGCGGGGGGCCCAGGGGAGCTGTTTTTT.

The rearrangement uses TRBV7-9 and TRBJ1-1, with a weak D call TRBD1 (5 bases). The CDR3 covers 15 residues. Germline loops: CDR1 SEHNR, CDR2 FQNEAQ (reference sequence). Trimming took 3 bases from V and 2 from J, leaving 13 bases between them. The CDR3 nucleotides are TGTGCCAGCAGCTTGGTGTGGGGCTCAAACACTGAAGCTTTCTTT. It yields the protein CASSLVWGSNTEAFF.

The rearrangement links TRBV9 to TRBJ2-1, with 7 bases identical to TRBD2. V shed 0 bases and J 1 base; nucleotides not matched to a gene: 1. This CDR3 is built from 15 residues. The germline V gene encodes CDR1 SGDLS and CDR2 YYNGEE. CDR3 in amino acids: CASSVAGGSYNEQFF. In nucleotides, the CDR3 is TGTGCCAGCAGCGTAGCGGGGGGATCCTACAATGAGCAGTTCTTC.

The chain recombines TRBV12-3 or TRBV12-4 with TRBJ1-2; D uncertain. V lost 6 bases, J lost 7 bases, and 15 bases lay in between. The CDR3 sequence is 13 residues long. The CDR3 DNA reads as TGTGCCAGCAGCTTGGGCACAGCAACTGGCTACACCTTC. Amino acid sequence: CASSLGTATGYTF.

In its sample, this clone was seen once. V gene TRBV28 combines with J gene TRBJ1-2; no clear D. Trimming left V 3 bases short and J 1 base short, with 12 bases between. The V gene's germline CDR1 is MDHEN and CDR2 SYDVKM. The CDR3 sequence is 15 residues long. CDR3: CASSFRGLLNYGYTF. In nucleotides, the CDR3 is TGTGCCAGCAGTTTCAGAGGACTTCTTAACTATGGCTACACCTTC.

The chain combines TRBV2 with TRBJ2-3; 8 nucleotides line up with TRBD2. CDR3 length: 14 amino acids. Losses at the gene ends were 6 bases for V and 4 bases for J; bases not matched to a gene: 6. CDR1 SNHLY and CDR2 FYNNEI come from the germline V gene. CDR3 residues: CASSGTSPSDTQYF. The CDR3 DNA sequence: TGTGCCAGCAGCGGGACTAGTCCTTCAGATACGCAGTATTTT.

The rearrangement uses TRBV9 and TRBJ2-5, with 8 bases identical to TRBD2. The germline CDR1 and CDR2 sequences are SGDLS and YYNGEE. V lost 3 bases, J lost 7 bases, and 14 bases stayed unmatched. This CDR3 is built from 16 residues. Here the CDR3 DNA reads TGTGCCAGCAGCGAACCTAGCAGCCCCGGGGGGGGGACCCAGTACTTC. It translates to CASSEPSSPGGGTQYF.

The chain combines TRBV19 with TRBJ2-5, with D tentatively TRBD2 (6 bases). This CDR3 is 14 amino acids long. Germline lookup yields CDR1 LNHDA and CDR2 SQIVND (reference sequence). The V and J ends lost 6 bases and 6 bases respectively, with 17 bases between them. CDR3 loop: CASRDLSGEKTQYF. DNA of the CDR3: TGTGCCAGTAGGGACTTGTCGGGGGAGAAGACCCAGTACTTC.

The chain is built from TRBV6-5 and TRBJ1-1; TRBD1 matches 10 bases. In germline, CDR1 is MNHEY, CDR2 SVGAGI. V shed 4 bases and J 5 bases; nucleotides not matched to a gene: 7. The CDR3 loop spans 15 amino acids. CDR3 nucleotides: TGTGCCAGCAGTTCACGACAGGGGGCGGTAACTGAAGCTTTCTTT. This gives the protein CASSSRQGAVTEAFF.